This TCR beta chain was sequenced during a study of graft-versus-host responses after intestinal transplantation. Study at large: Transplants given to recipients were multivisceral, liver-intestinal, or isolated intestinal.

Whole-study findings and limits: Recipient marrow harbored GvH clones, some of which surfaced first in ileum or blood. High graft-versus-host to host-versus-graft clonal ratios were found in allografts of patients who had graft-donor T cell macrochimerism. Declines in HvG clones occurring early post-transplant were associated with peak circulating GvH clone levels.

Clones were sequenced by immunoSEQ multiplex PCR, and TCRdb holds only the in-frame ones, with some missing. The sample records 99,000 or so clones, roughly nine tenths being singletons. The CDR3 covers 13 residues. Trimming pared 4 bases from V and 8 bases from J, leaving 13 bases between. The germline CDR1 and CDR2 sequences are SGHAT and FQNNGV. About this clone: The antigen remains unidentified.

The input for sequencing was unstimulated CD4+ T cells sorted from spleen or lymph node cells, taken before intestinal transplant. The genes are TRBV11-2 and TRBJ2-3; TRBD2 might be the D (7 bases). The receptor comes from a human donor who received an intestinal transplant. CDR3 sequence reads: CASSSPGGGTQYF. CDR3 nucleotide sequence: TGTGCCAGCAGCTCCCCGGGGGGCGGTACGCAGTATTTT.